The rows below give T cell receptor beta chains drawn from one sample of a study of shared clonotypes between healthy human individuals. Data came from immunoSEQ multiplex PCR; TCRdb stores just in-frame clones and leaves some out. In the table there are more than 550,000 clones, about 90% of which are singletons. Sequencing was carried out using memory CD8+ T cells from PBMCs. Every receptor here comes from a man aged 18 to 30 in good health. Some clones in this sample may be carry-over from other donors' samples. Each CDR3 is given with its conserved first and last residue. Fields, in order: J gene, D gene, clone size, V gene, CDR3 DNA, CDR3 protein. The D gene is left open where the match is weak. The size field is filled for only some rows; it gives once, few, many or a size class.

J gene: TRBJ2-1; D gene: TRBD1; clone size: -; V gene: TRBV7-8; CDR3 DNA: TGTGCCAGCAGCGCCGACAGGGTCGGGCCGTTACACTCCTACAATGAGCAGTTCTTC; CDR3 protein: CASSADRVGPLHSYNEQFF
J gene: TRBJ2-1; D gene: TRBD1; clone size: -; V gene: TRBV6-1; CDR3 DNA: TGTGCCAGCAGTGAAACAGGGGGAGGAACCTACAATGAGCAGTTCTTC; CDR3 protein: CASSETGGGTYNEQFF
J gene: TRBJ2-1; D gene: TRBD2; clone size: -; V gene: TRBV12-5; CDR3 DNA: TGTGCTAGTGGTTTGGGCAGACTAGCGGGAGGCAACAATGAGCAGTTCTTC; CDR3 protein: CASGLGRLAGGNNEQFF
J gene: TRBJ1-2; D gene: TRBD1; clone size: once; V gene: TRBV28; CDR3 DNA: TGTGCCAGCAGCTTAGGACAGGTGAACTATGGCTACACCTTC; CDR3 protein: CASSLGQVNYGYTF
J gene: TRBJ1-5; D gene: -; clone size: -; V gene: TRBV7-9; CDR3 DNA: TGTGCCAGCAGCCCACCTAATAGCAATCAGCCCCAGCATTTT; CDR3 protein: CASSPPNSNQPQHF
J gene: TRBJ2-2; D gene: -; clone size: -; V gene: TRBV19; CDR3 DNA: TGTGCCAGTAGTATCTCGGACACCGGGGAGCTGTTTTTT; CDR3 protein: CASSISDTGELFF
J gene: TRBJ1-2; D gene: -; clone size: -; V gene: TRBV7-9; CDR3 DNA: TGTGCCAGCAGCCCGGTTATGGGGAGGCCCAGTTATGGCTACACCTTC; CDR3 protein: CASSPVMGRPSYGYTF
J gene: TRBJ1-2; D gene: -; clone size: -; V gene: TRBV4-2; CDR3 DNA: TGTGCCAGCAGCCACAACCCTCAGGGCTATGGCTACACCTTC; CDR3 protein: CASSHNPQGYGYTF
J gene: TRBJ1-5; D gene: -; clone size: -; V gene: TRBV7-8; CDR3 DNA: TGTGCCAGCAGCTTAGTGGGGGGGACCTGGCCCCAGCATTTT; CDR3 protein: CASSLVGGTWPQHF
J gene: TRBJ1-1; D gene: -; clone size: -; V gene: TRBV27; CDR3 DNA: TGTGCCAGCAGTTTACAGGGGCACACTGAAGCTTTCTTT; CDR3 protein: CASSLQGHTEAFF
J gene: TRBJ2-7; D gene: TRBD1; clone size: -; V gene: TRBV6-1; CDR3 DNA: TGTGCCAGCAGACCGACAGGGACCTACGAGCAGTACTTC; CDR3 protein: CASRPTGTYEQYF
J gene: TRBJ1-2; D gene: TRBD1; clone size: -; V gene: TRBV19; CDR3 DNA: TGTGCCAGCCGCCTCCTCCATGCCGGGACAGTCGTCGACCTCTACTTC; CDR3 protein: CASRLLHAGTVVDLYF
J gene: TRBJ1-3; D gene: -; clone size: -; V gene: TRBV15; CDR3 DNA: TGTGCCACCAGAGAACACCCGACTAACAGGGTGGGAGGAAACACCATATATTTT; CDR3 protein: CATREHPTNRVGGNTIYF
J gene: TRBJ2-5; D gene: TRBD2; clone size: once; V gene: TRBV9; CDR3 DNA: TGTGCCAGCAGCGTAGATGTCGGCGGGGGAAACCAAGAGACCCAGTACTTC; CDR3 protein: CASSVDVGGGNQETQYF
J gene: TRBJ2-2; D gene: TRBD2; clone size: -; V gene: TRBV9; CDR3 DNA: TGTGCCAGCAGCGTTTCCTTGGAGCGGGGAAACACCGGGGAGCTGTTTTTT; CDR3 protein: CASSVSLERGNTGELFF
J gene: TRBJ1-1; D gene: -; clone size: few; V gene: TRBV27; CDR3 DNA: TGTGCCAGCAGCTTAGCAGTTGGACTCAACACTGAAGCTTTCTTT; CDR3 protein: CASSLAVGLNTEAFF
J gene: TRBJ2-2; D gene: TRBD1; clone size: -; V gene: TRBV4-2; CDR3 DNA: TGTGCCAGCAGCAATTCTGGGACAGGCGCGAACACCGGGGAGCTGTTTTTT; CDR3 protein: CASSNSGTGANTGELFF
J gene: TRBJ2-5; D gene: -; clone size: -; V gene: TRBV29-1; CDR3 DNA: TGCAGCGGGACAGGGAGGGAAGAGACCCAGTACTTC; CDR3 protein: CSGTGREETQYF
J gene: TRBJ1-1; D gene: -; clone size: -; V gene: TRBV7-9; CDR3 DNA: TGTGCCAGCAGCCCGTGGGACACGGACACTGAAGCTTTCTTT; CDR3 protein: CASSPWDTDTEAFF
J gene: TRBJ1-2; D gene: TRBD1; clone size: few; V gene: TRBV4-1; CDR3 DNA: TGCGCCAGCAGCCAAGTCTCGGACAGGGGGCGAATTGGCTACACCTTC; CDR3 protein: CASSQVSDRGRIGYTF
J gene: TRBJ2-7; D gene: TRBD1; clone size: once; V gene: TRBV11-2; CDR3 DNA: TGTGCCAGCAGCCCAGGGTTCGGGACAGGGGTTGTCGAGCAGTACTTC; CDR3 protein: CASSPGFGTGVVEQYF
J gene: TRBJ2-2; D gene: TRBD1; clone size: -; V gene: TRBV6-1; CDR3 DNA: TGTGCCAGCACCGGGACAGGGTATAGCGGGGAGCTGTTTTTT; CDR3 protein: CASTGTGYSGELFF
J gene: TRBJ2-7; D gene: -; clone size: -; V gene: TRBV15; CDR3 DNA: TGTGCCACCAGCAGCCTCGAAGCAGATTCCTACGAGCAGTACTTC; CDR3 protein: CATSSLEADSYEQYF
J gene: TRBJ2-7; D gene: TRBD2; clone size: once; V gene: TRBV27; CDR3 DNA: TGTGCCAGCAGTTTATCGTCGCCTAGCGGGAGTTACGAGCAGTACTTC; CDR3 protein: CASSLSSPSGSYEQYF
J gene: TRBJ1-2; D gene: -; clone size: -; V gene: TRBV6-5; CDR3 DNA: TGTGCCAGCAGTTACCGGCCCGTCCATGGCTACACCTTC; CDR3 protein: CASSYRPVHGYTF
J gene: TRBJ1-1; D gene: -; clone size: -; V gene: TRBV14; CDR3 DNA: TGTGCCAGCAGCCCCGGACCCATGAACACTGAAGCTTTCTTT; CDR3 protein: CASSPGPMNTEAFF
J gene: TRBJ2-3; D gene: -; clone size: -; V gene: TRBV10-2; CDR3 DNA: TGCGCCAGTCTCCTAACGGCCCGGCTACAAGAAACTAGCACAGATACGCAGTATTTT; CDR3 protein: CASLLTARLQETSTDTQYF
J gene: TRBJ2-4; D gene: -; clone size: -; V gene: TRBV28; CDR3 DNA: TGTGCCAGTACCTTAGGGGCCAAAAACATTCAGTACTTC; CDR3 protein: CASTLGAKNIQYF
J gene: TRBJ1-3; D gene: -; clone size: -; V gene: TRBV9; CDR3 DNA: TGTGCCAGCTCGCGCTCTGGAAACACCATATATTTT; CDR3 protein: CASSRSGNTIYF
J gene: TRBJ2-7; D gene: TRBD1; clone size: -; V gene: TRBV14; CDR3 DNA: TGTGCCAGCAGACAAACTGGACAGGGCATCGACGAGCAGTACTTC; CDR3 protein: CASRQTGQGIDEQYF
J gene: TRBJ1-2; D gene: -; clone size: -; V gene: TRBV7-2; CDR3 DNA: TGTGCCAGCAGCGTCGTGTGGGGGGACTATGGCTACACCTTC; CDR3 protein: CASSVVWGDYGYTF
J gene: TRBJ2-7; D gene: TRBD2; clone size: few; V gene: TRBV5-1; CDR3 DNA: TGCGCCAGCAGCTTGGAGAGCCGGGCTGGCGGGAGCTACGAGCAGTACTTC; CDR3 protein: CASSLESRAGGSYEQYF
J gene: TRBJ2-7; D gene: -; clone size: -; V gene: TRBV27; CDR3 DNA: TGTGCCAGCAGTTCCTACCCCCCGGGACCCGAGCCCCACGAGCAGTACTTC; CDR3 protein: CASSSYPPGPEPHEQYF
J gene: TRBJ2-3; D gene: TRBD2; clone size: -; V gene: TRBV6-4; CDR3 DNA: TGTGCCAGCAGTGGGACTAGCGGACCAGATACGCAGTATTTT; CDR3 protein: CASSGTSGPDTQYF
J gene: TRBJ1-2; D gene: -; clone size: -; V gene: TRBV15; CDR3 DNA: TGTGCCACCAGCAGAGGACCAGGGGCTAACTATGGCTACACCTTC; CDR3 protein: CATSRGPGANYGYTF
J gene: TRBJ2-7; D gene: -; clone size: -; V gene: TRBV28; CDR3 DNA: TGTGCCAGCAGTTTCGGGGCGAACGAGCAGTACTTC; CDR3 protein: CASSFGANEQYF